Listed below are T cell receptor beta chains from one sample, sequenced in a study of molecular identifiers for immune sequencing clone quantification. Each CDR3 protein is one row after TCRdb ran MiXCR on the PCR reads. The table has about 320,000 distinct CDR3 sequences, roughly 23% seen once. The sample was naive CD8+ T cells from blood, with Jurkat cell RNA spiked in. Every receptor here comes from a human donor in good health. Some libraries in this study had Jurkat cell RNA spiked in. The CDR3 runs from the conserved cysteine through the conserved F or W. A D gene is named only where the DNA matches it firmly. Only some rows state a clone size, as once, few, many or a class for expanded clones.

v_gene	abundance	j_gene	d_gene	CDR3aa	CDR3nt
TRBV2	few	TRBJ2-5	.	CASSGSEGVQETQYF	TGTGCCAGCAGTGGGTCGGAAGGGGTCCAAGAGACCCAGTACTTC
TRBV20-1	many	TRBJ1-1	.	CSARDSGGPEAFF	TGCAGTGCTAGAGACTCCGGGGGACCTGAAGCTTTCTTT
TRBV5-1	many	TRBJ2-7	TRBD2	CASSLASGNEQYF	TGCGCCAGCAGCTTGGCTAGCGGGAACGAGCAGTACTTC
TRBV6-1	many	TRBJ2-7	TRBD1	CASNEKDRGPYEQYF	TGTGCCAGCAATGAGAAGGACAGGGGACCCTACGAGCAGTACTTC
TRBV29-1	many	TRBJ1-2	.	CSVELRAGADFGYTF	TGCAGCGTTGAATTAAGGGCGGGGGCAGATTTTGGCTACACCTTC
TRBV30	many	TRBJ2-7	.	CAWRPGPLTGSEQYF	TGTGCCTGGAGACCTGGCCCCCTGACAGGTTCCGAGCAGTACTTC
TRBV30	many	TRBJ2-7	.	CAWSLTTLSAEQYF	TGTGCCTGGAGTCTTACCACCCTATCGGCCGAGCAGTACTTC
TRBV12-3/TRBV12-4	.	TRBJ2-1	TRBD2	CAGSLYSGGDNEQFF	TGTGCCGGCAGTTTATATAGCGGGGGGGACAATGAGCAGTTCTTC
TRBV9	many	TRBJ2-5	TRBD1	CASSSGTGVETQYF	TGTGCCAGCAGCAGCGGGACAGGGGTGGAGACCCAGTACTTC
TRBV12-3/TRBV12-4	many	TRBJ2-3	.	CASRSQVRSGPDTQYF	TGTGCCAGCAGATCACAGGTTCGAAGTGGGCCAGATACGCAGTATTTT
TRBV4-1	few	TRBJ2-7	TRBD2	CASSQVSAPGLAGVKSYEQYF	TGCGCCAGCAGCCAAGTCTCTGCTCCAGGACTAGCGGGGGTTAAGTCCTACGAGCAGTACTTC
TRBV9	many	TRBJ1-4	.	CASSLSPTASNEKLFF	TGTGCCAGCAGCCTTTCTCCGACAGCCTCTAATGAAAAACTGTTTTTT
TRBV27	few	TRBJ2-2	.	CASSFGTTHTGELFF	TGTGCCAGCAGTTTTGGGACAACCCACACCGGGGAGCTGTTTTTT
TRBV28	many	TRBJ1-1	.	CASSPDILNTEAFF	TGTGCCAGCAGTCCTGACATCTTGAACACTGAAGCTTTCTTT
TRBV30	many	TRBJ2-1	TRBD2	CAWSVLAGGIEQFF	TGTGCCTGGAGTGTTTTGGCGGGGGGGATTGAGCAGTTCTTC
TRBV12-3/TRBV12-4	many	TRBJ1-2	TRBD1	CASSAGTANYGYTF	TGTGCCAGCAGTGCCGGGACAGCTAACTATGGCTACACCTTC
TRBV24-1	.	TRBJ2-3	.	CATSDRTAGVVGTQYF	TGTGCCACCAGTGACCGGACAGCCGGGGTGGTCGGTACGCAGTATTTT
TRBV7-2	many	TRBJ2-7	TRBD2	CASSEYSGGAYEQYF	TGTGCCAGCAGCGAATATAGCGGGGGGGCCTACGAGCAGTACTTC
TRBV27	.	TRBJ2-2	.	CASSPPLSEGWGGELFF	TGTGCCAGCAGTCCCCCCCTAAGCGAAGGGTGGGGCGGGGAGCTGTTTTTT
TRBV6-2/TRBV6-3	many	TRBJ1-1	TRBD1	CASSRTRQGMNTEAFF	TGTGCCAGCAGTCGCACGCGACAGGGAATGAACACTGAAGCTTTCTTT
TRBV5-1	many	TRBJ2-7	.	CASSMTGTATYEQYF	TGCGCCAGCAGCATGACCGGGACGGCGACCTACGAGCAGTACTTC
TRBV28	.	TRBJ1-5	.	CASSLWGQPQHF	TGTGCCAGCAGTTTGTGGGGGCAGCCCCAGCATTTT
TRBV4-3	many	TRBJ2-1	TRBD2	CASSPGLADNEQFF	TGCGCCAGCAGCCCGGGACTAGCGGACAATGAGCAGTTCTTC
TRBV7-9	.	TRBJ1-1	.	CASSSDRPLGEAFF	TGTGCCAGCAGCTCCGACAGGCCCCTGGGTGAAGCTTTCTTT
TRBV4-1	many	TRBJ1-5	.	CASSQALGDQPQHF	TGCGCCAGCAGCCAAGCCCTCGGGGATCAGCCCCAGCATTTT
TRBV27	.	TRBJ2-3	.	CASTNDRPPCASTDTQYF	TGTGCCAGCACCAACGACAGGCCACCCTGTGCTAGCACAGATACGCAGTATTTT
TRBV6-2/TRBV6-3	few	TRBJ2-5	TRBD1	CASSTTVGQGIQETQYF	TGTGCCAGCAGCACCACCGTTGGACAGGGGATCCAAGAGACCCAGTACTTC
TRBV28	many	TRBJ2-7	.	CASSSHRGGSYEQYF	TGTGCCAGCAGTTCCCACAGGGGGGGAAGCTACGAGCAGTACTTC
TRBV27	many	TRBJ2-5	.	CASSLALAHAETQYF	TGTGCCAGCAGTTTGGCACTAGCCCACGCGGAGACCCAGTACTTC
TRBV6-2/TRBV6-3	many	TRBJ2-7	.	CASSYSPGAIDEQYF	TGTGCCAGCAGTTACTCTCCCGGGGCCATCGACGAGCAGTACTTC
TRBV11-2	many	TRBJ2-1	TRBD2	CASSPHLAGGYGEQFF	TGTGCCAGCAGTCCTCACCTAGCGGGAGGATACGGTGAGCAGTTCTTC
TRBV19	many	TRBJ1-1	.	CASSPGGTVFTEAFF	TGTGCCAGTAGCCCCGGAGGGACCGTCTTCACTGAAGCTTTCTTT
TRBV4-3	.	TRBJ2-1	.	CASSPVAGTDYNEQFF	TGCGCCAGCAGTCCCGTGGCAGGCACGGACTACAATGAGCAGTTCTTC
TRBV12-5	few	TRBJ2-5	.	CASGSDIGGRETQYF	TGTGCTAGTGGTTCCGATATAGGGGGACGAGAGACCCAGTACTTC
TRBV12-5	many	TRBJ2-2	.	CASGPSGGVPGELFF	TGTGCTAGTGGTCCCTCGGGGGGCGTGCCCGGGGAGCTGTTTTTT
TRBV12-3/TRBV12-4	many	TRBJ1-5	TRBD1	CASSWDRFDQPQHF	TGTGCCAGCAGCTGGGACAGGTTTGATCAGCCCCAGCATTTT
TRBV12-5	many	TRBJ2-2	.	CASGLVSGMAGELFF	TGTGCTAGCGGTTTGGTAAGCGGAATGGCCGGGGAGCTGTTTTTT
TRBV6-2/TRBV6-3	many	TRBJ2-3	.	CASSPFRSRVTDTQYF	TGTGCCAGCAGCCCCTTCCGCTCCCGGGTCACAGATACGCAGTATTTT
TRBV27	few	TRBJ2-7	.	CASRVRGGAGEQYF	TGTGCCAGCAGGGTTCGTGGGGGGGCCGGCGAGCAGTACTTC
TRBV6-1	many	TRBJ1-1	TRBD1	CASSEDRVNTEAFF	TGTGCCAGCAGTGAGGACAGGGTGAACACTGAAGCTTTCTTT
TRBV10-2	few	TRBJ1-1	.	CASSDRSQVEAFF	TGCGCCAGCAGTGACAGGAGTCAGGTTGAAGCTTTCTTT
TRBV6-2/TRBV6-3	.	TRBJ2-1	TRBD1	CAGSLTGGSEQFF	TGTGCCGGCAGCCTCACAGGGGGCAGTGAGCAGTTCTTC
TRBV4-1	few	TRBJ2-2	.	CASALSGELFF	TGCGCCTCAGCCCTCTCCGGGGAGCTGTTTTTT
TRBV21-1	few	TRBJ1-1	.	CASSKPQGARTEAFF	TGTGCCAGCAGCAAACCACAGGGGGCGCGGACTGAAGCTTTCTTT
TRBV30	many	TRBJ2-2	.	CAFSTGELFF	TGTGCCTTCTCTACCGGGGAGCTGTTTTTT
TRBV7-9	.	TRBJ2-7	TRBD1	CASSFRDRNSYEQYF	TGTGCCAGCAGCTTCCGGGACAGGAACTCCTACGAGCAGTACTTC
TRBV27	few	TRBJ1-1	.	CASSLGQPTLNTEAFF	TGTGCCAGCAGTTTAGGACAGCCTACTTTGAACACTGAAGCTTTCTTT
TRBV7-9	many	TRBJ2-4	.	CASSPTSGSTKNIQYF	TGTGCCAGCAGCCCTACATCAGGGTCCACCAAAAACATTCAGTACTTC
TRBV6-5	.	TRBJ2-1	.	CASSYSISGNEQFF	TGTGCCAGCAGTTACTCGATTTCGGGGAATGAGCAGTTCTTC
TRBV18	many	TRBJ1-1	.	CASSPLTERGTLNTEAFF	TGTGCCAGCTCACCACTTACAGAAAGGGGAACCCTGAACACTGAAGCTTTCTTT
TRBV6-5	many	TRBJ2-2	.	CASSYRQSTGELFF	TGTGCCAGCAGTTATAGACAGAGCACCGGGGAGCTGTTTTTT